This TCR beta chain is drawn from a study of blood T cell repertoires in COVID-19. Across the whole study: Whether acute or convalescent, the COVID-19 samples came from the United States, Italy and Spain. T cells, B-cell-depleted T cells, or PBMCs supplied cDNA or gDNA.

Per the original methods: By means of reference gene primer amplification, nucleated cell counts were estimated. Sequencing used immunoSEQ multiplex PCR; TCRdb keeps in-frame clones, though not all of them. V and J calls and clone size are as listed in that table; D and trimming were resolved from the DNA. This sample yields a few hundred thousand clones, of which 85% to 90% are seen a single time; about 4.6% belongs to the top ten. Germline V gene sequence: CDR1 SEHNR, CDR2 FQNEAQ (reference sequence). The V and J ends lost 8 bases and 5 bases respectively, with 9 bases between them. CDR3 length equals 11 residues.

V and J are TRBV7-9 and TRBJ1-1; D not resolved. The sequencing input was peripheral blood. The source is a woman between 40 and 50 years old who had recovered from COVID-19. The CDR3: CASFSGTEAFF. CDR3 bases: TGTGCCAGCTTCTCCGGTACTGAAGCTTTCTTT.